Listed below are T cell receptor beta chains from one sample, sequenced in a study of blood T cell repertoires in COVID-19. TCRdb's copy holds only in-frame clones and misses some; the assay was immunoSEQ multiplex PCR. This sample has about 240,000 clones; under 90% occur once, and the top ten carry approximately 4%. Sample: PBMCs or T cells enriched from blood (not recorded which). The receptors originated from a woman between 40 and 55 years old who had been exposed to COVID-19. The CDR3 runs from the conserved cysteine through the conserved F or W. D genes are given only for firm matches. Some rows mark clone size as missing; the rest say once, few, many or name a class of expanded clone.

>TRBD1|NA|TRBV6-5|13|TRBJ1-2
TGTGCCAGCAGTTCCGACAGGGGGCATGGCTACACCTTC
CASSSDRGHGYTF
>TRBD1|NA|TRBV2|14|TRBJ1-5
TGTGCCAGCACCGAGGGACAGAGCAATCAGCCCCAGCATTTT
CASTEGQSNQPQHF
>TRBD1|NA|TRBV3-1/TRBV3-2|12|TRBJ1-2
TGTGCCGGCAGCTCCGGACAGGGAGTCTACACCTTC
CAGSSGQGVYTF
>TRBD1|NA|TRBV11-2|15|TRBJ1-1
TGTGCCAGCAGTTACAGGGGAATTGCGAACACTGAAGCTTTCTTT
CASSYRGIANTEAFF
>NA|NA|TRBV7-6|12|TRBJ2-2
TGTGCCAGCAGCTCCCTAGTCGGGGAGCTGTTTTTT
CASSSLVGELFF
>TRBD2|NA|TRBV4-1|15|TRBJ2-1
TGCGCCAGCAGCCAAGTGGGACTAGCGAACAATGAGCAGTTCTTC
CASSQVGLANNEQFF
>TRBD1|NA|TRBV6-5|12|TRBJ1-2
TGTGCCAGCAGTCCAGGGGGCTATGGCTACACCTTC
CASSPGGYGYTF
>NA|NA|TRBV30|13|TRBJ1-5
TGTGCCTGGAGTCCTTCCTCAGATCAGCCCCAGCATTTT
CAWSPSSDQPQHF
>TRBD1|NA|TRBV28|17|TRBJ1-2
TGTGCCAGCAGTTTATTGGGGACAGGGGGGGATAACTATGGCTACACCTTC
CASSLLGTGGDNYGYTF
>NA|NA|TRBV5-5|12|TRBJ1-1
TGTGCCAGCAGCTCTATTCTGACTGAAGCTTTCTTT
CASSSILTEAFF
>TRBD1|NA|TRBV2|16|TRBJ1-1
TGTGCCAGCCGGCCATCGGGACAGGGATGGGGCACTGAAGCTTTCTTT
CASRPSGQGWGTEAFF
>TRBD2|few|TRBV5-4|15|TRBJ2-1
TGTGCCAGCAGCTTGGACGGGGGGGGCACGAATGAGCAGTTCTTC
CASSLDGGGTNEQFF
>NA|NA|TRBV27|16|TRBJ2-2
TGTGCCAGCAGTTTTGAGACGTCACCGCGGACCGGGGAGCTGTTTTTT
CASSFETSPRTGELFF
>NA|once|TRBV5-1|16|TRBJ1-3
TGCGCCAGCAGCAGGTCAGGGGAAAGCTCTGGAAACACCATATATTTT
CASSRSGESSGNTIYF
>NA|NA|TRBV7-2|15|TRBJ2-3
TGTGCCAGCAGCTTAGTCGGTAGCGTAGCAGATACGCAGTATTTT
CASSLVGSVADTQYF
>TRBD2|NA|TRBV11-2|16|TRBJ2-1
TGTGCCAGCAGCTGGGGTAGCGGGGGGGCATGGGATGAGCAGTTCTTC
CASSWGSGGAWDEQFF
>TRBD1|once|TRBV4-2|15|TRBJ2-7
TGTGCCAGCAGCCAAGAGGGGACAGGGTCCTACGAGCAGTACTTC
CASSQEGTGSYEQYF
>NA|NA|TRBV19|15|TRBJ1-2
TGTGCCAGTAGTATAGCTGCACAGGGAAACTATGGCTACACCTTC
CASSIAAQGNYGYTF
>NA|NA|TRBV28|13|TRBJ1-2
TGTGCCAGCAGGGAAGGGGGAGACTATGGCTACACCTTC
CASREGGDYGYTF
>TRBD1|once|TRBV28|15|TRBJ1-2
TGTGCCAGCAGTTTATGGACAGGGAAATTCGATGGCTACACCTTC
CASSLWTGKFDGYTF
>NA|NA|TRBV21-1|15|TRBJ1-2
TGTGCCAGCAGCAAATCGGCCAGGGGGCGCGGTGGCTACACCTTC
CASSKSARGRGGYTF
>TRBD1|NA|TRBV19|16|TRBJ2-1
TGTGCCAGTAGTACCCGAGGGACAGGGGTTTTCAATGAGCAGTTCTTC
CASSTRGTGVFNEQFF
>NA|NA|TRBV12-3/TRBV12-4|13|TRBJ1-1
TGTGCCAGCACCACAGGTTTCAAGTCTGAAGCTTTCTTT
CASTTGFKSEAFF
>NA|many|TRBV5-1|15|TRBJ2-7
TGCGCCAGCAGCTTGGTAACGGACGACAGCGACGAGCAGTACTTC
CASSLVTDDSDEQYF
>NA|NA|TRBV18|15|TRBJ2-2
TGTGCCAGCTCACCACCAACAGAGAACACCGGGGAGCTGTTTTTT
CASSPPTENTGELFF
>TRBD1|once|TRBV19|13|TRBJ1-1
TGTGCCAGTAGTGGACAGGTTAACACTGAAGCTTTCTTT
CASSGQVNTEAFF
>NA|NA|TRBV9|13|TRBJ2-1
TGTGCCAGCAGCCCTACCCAGCGGGCTGGGCAGTTCTTC
CASSPTQRAGQFF
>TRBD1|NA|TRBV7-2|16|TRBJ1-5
TGTGCCAGCAGCTTCAGGGACAGGGGGAGCAATCAGCCCCAGCATTTT
CASSFRDRGSNQPQHF
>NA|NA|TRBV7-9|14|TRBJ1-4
TGTGCCAGCAGCTTTCAGGGTGCTAATGAAAAACTGTTTTTT
CASSFQGANEKLFF
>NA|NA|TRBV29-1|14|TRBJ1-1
TGCAGCGTTATCGGACACTTCGGGAGAACTGAAGCTTTCTTT
CSVIGHFGRTEAFF
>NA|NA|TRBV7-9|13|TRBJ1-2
TGTGCCAGCAGGTATGGAGCGGGCTATGGCTACACCTTC
CASRYGAGYGYTF
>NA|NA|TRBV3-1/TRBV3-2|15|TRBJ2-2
TGTGCCAGCAGCCAACCACAGGTTAACACCGGGGAGCTGTTTTTT
CASSQPQVNTGELFF
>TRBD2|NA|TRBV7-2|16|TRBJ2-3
TGTGCCAGCAGCTTTACTAGCGGGGGGGCAAGAGATACGCAGTATTTT
CASSFTSGGARDTQYF
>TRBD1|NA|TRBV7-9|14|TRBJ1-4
TGTGCCAGCAGCTACGGACAGGGAAATGAAAAACTGTTTTTT
CASSYGQGNEKLFF
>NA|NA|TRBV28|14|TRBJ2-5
TGTGCCAGCAGTTTAACCACTAGCAGGGAGACCCAGTACTTC
CASSLTTSRETQYF
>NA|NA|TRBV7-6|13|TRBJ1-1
TGTGCCAGCAGCCTCCGACGGGACACTGAAGCTTTCTTT
CASSLRRDTEAFF
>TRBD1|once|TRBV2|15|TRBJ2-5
TGTGCCAGCAGTCCGGGACAGGGGCGCGGGGAGACCCAGTACTTC
CASSPGQGRGETQYF
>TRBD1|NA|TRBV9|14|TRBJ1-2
TGTGCCAGCAAGGGACAGGGGGTAAACTATGGCTACACCTTC
CASKGQGVNYGYTF
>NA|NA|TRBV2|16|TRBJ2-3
TGTGCCAGCAAAGTGCAGGGATTCCTCAGCACAGATACGCAGTATTTT
CASKVQGFLSTDTQYF
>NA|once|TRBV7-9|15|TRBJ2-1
TGTGCCAGCAGCCCCCAGGGGAGCTCCTACAATGAGCAGTTCTTC
CASSPQGSSYNEQFF
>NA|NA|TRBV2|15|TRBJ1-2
TGTGCCAGCAGCGCGGACACAGGGAGCATTTCTGGCTACACCTTC
CASSADTGSISGYTF
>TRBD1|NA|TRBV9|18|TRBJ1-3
TGTGCCAGCAGCGTGACAGGGGCCTCACCTCGTTCTGGAAACACCATATATTTT
CASSVTGASPRSGNTIYF
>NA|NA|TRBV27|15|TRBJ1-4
TGTGCCAGCAGTTCCGCGGACGGAGGGGAGGGAAAACTGTTTTTT
CASSSADGGEGKLFF